The source of this TCR beta chain is a study of cytomegalovirus exposure and HLA in healthy donors listed by TCRdb under 2017. Background for the entire study: An earlier analysis of approximately 640 of the donors reported about 250 Gb of sequence data and around 110 million unique TCR beta sequences from roughly 200 million T cells. Roughly 300 gigabases of sequencing data and 91 million or so unique TCR sequences made up an early release that covered 640 HLA-typed donors. The genetic ancestry cluster associated with self-reported Caucasian donors included about 81% of the roughly 390 genotyped donors. The study aimed to test whether cataloging public T cell receptors could reveal signatures of past pathogen exposure. The T cell repertoires of 666 subjects were profiled by immunosequencing and related to cytomegalovirus serostatus. Besides the first cohort of roughly 660 subjects, a separate validation cohort made up of about 120 different subjects was used. To predict cytomegalovirus infection status, the study combined high-throughput TCR immunosequencing, statistical association of individual TCRs with disease status, and machine learning. To study patterns of TCR occurrence, a later analysis re-analyzed previously published TCR beta repertoires from several hundred donors and added high-resolution HLA genotyping. In the later analysis, no new phenotypic data were used to find candidate immune exposures; instead, reliance was placed on TCR beta sequences and their occurrence across donors. An earlier analysis of some 500 of the donors applied high-throughput TCR beta sequencing to assess whether each TCR beta V gene segment acted as functional or pseudogenic. Alongside the repertoire data, information on donor age, sex, ethnicity and CMV serostatus was compiled. A later genetic analysis used genome-wide SNP genotypes for about 65% of the roughly 700 donors, treating that subset as a discovery cohort. All discovery cohort repertoires had been generated on a single sequencing platform. HLA typing covered class I and class II loci at four-digit resolution. The number of donors typed differed by locus, with roughly 620-630 for A, B, C, DRB1 and DQB1, around 520 for DQA1, some 570 for DPA1, and around 430 for DPB1. A handful of DR-DQ haplotypes were handled as single units for association and clustering because linkage in the cohort was strong. Across roughly 420 genotyped donors of the cohort, an average of approximately 240,000 unique TCR beta nucleotide sequences per donor were sequenced, and 15% to 20% of those sequences were non-productive.

In the case of this clone: The antigen it recognizes is unknown. Nothing much larger sits one base from this clone, and base qualities are not available.

Summary of the overall study and its limitations: Because counts were too low, approximately 18 rarely observed V segments, including chromosome 9 orphons, were excluded from the earlier analysis of 587 of the donors. The sequencing pipeline was judged likely to have produced a cluster of highly shared sequence variants as a technical artifact. Most CMV-associated TCR beta chains appeared to be HLA-restricted in a later analysis, and the HLA associations seemed to be driven largely by CMV exposure. A total of fewer than 200 TCR beta chains were listed by the study as associated with cytomegalovirus. Compared with equally common non-associated chains, HLA-associated TCR beta chains in a later analysis were more clonally expanded and had lower generation probabilities. Broadly in line with IMGT annotations, most TCR beta V segments showed up in productive rearrangements about 87% or about 30% of the time in an earlier analysis of 587 of the donors. The presence/absence analyses assumed that sequencing depth was roughly uniform across donors, and that assumption may not be true. The authors suggested that the approach could potentially be extended to other disease states and immunological phenotypes. In a later genetic analysis, a missense DCLRE1C variant was associated with V-gene and J-gene trimming of TCR beta chains, and the association was replicated in an independent cohort. Because HLA typing was unavailable for some donors at each locus, only the typed subset was used in association tests. Cytomegalovirus status was reported to be diagnosed by the classifier with high specificity and sensitivity in both the original and validation cohorts. While some public TCRs were present in many individuals, most TCR sequences turned up only very rarely across donors. When HLA alleles, especially DR and DQ, strongly co-occurred, TCR associations were difficult to assign to individual alleles. A later analysis associated 16,951 TCR beta sequences with specific HLA alleles at a false discovery rate of 0.05. A further reported finding was that TCR beta sequences accurately predicted the HLA-A and HLA-B alleles for most subjects in the first cohort. In a later analysis, the rate of TCR association differed among HLA loci, with DRB1 alleles having the most associated TCRs and HLA-C alleles having the fewest. Only TCR beta chains were sequenced in this cohort, and the absence of alpha or paired-chain data limited detectable features. For the cohort, immune exposure information was limited to CMV serostatus. In a later genetic analysis, fewer N-insertions in productive TCRs were reported among donors in an Asian-associated ancestry cluster than the 666-donor mean. In vitro tests confirmed that a few of the cytomegalovirus-associated TCR beta chains recognize cytomegalovirus antigens. Linkage disequilibrium might explain the correlated functional status among segregating V segments, but an unknown experimental factor could not be excluded. A later analysis reported that several top co-occurrence clusters appeared linked to parvovirus B19, influenza, CMV and Epstein-Barr virus.

The cohort comprised 666 healthy bone marrow donors. At the time of sampling, every cohort member was nominally healthy, though immune exposures that went unrecorded were likely present. The donor was CMV seronegative and was included in the group of 352 seronegative cohort members. Every donor gave a peripheral blood sample, and the peripheral blood mononuclear cells from that sample were used for TCR beta sequencing. The Qiagen DNeasy Blood Extraction Kit was used to extract genomic DNA from the blood cell samples. Library preparation used the immunoSEQ multiplex PCR assay. For the multiplex PCR, a mixture combining 60 forward primers for TCR Vbeta segments and 13 reverse primers for TCR Jbeta segments was used. Amplification of the CDR3 region of rearranged TCR beta genes was performed with a multiplex PCR assay on genomic DNA. On the Illumina HiSeq System, the amplified TCR beta libraries were sequenced as 87-base-pair reads. In the source study's methods: A later analysis counted about 82 million unique TCR beta chains across the 600 to 850 repertoires, and 9.5 million to 11 million of these chains were shared by at least two donors. Raw reads were error-corrected and collapsed into unique sequences with a nearest-neighbor algorithm that merged closely related sequences to remove PCR and sequencing errors. V, D and J gene segments were assigned by aligning CDR3 sequences to IMGT reference sequences. For a sequence to be retained, at least a six-nucleotide match to both a V gene segment and a J gene segment was required. A rearrangement was called productive if the CDR3 had no stop codons and remained in frame with V and J, and every other rearrangement was called non-productive. CDR3 was defined according to IMGT convention as the region running from the second conserved V-encoded cysteine to the conserved J-encoded phenylalanine. Sequences without an unambiguous match to a single V gene segment were excluded from the earlier analysis of 587 of the donors. In an earlier analysis of 500 to 750 of the donors, V segments were called functional above 56.7% productive rearrangements and were called segregating when the between-donor standard deviation exceeded 5%. To diagnose cytomegalovirus status from the catalog of TCR beta chain sequences, a statistical classification framework was built. V and J gene assignment, in a later analysis, came from comparing TCR nucleotide sequences with IMGT/GENE-DB human TR gene sequences. Using the TCRdist pipeline, a later analysis assigned CDR3 sequences along with most-parsimonious VDJ recombination scenarios. In a later analysis, every TCR beta chain was defined by the combination of its CDR3 amino acid sequence and its V-gene family, and reads without a unique V-gene family were dropped. To address suspected cross-contamination and a sequencing artifact, a later analysis removed some 620 highly shared, low-generation-probability nucleotide sequences. In a later analysis, a clonal expansion index was calculated for each public chain from normalized within-repertoire ranks of inferred template counts. Generation probabilities in a later analysis came from a VDJ recombination model fitted to out-of-frame rearrangements, and those results were checked against IGoR. Hypergeometric tests were used in a later analysis to score TCR-TCR, TCR-HLA and TCR-CMV co-occurrence, with a repertoire-size bias correction applied to the TCR pairs. A later analysis estimated false discovery rates by permuting HLA or CMV assignments 20 times. A later analysis grouped co-occurring TCRs with DBSCAN, adding TCRdist sequence similarity when clustering within HLA-allele-positive subsets. For co-occurrence clustering, repertoires with fewer than 30,000 or more than 120,000 public chains were excluded, along with four to six repertoires with anomalous nucleotide sharing. TCRdb provides this immuneACCESS table in a form limited to in-frame rearrangements. Some clones are lacking; in checked studies, under half of them reflect an unresolved V gene, and why the rest are absent is not known. The V and J calls and clone size were taken over from that table, and D and trimming were inferred from the DNA. The sample data list over 150,000 clones, and around 80% of these were observed just once. Roughly 4% of the sample lies in the top ten.

The sequenced material came from PBMCs. The TCR sequence derives from a middle-aged woman in good health and CMV-seronegative.

This receptor carries the CDR3 CASSQVRGAHEQYF. In nucleotide form, the sequence is TGCGCCAGCAGCCAAGTCAGGGGTGCCCACGAGCAGTACTTC. The rearrangement combines TRBV4-1 with TRBJ2-7; TRBD1 is a weak D gene call, 6 bases matching. The CDR3 sequence holds 14 residues, the cysteine and phenylalanine included. This entry keeps only the CDR3 DNA: 42 bases, framed from base 1. As encoded in the germline V gene, CDR1 is MGHRA while CDR2 is YSYEKL. The V end loses 1 base and the J end loses 5 bases, and a stretch of 12 bases separates them.